This is a list of T cell receptor beta chains from one sample in a study of T cell responses to AZD1222 COVID-19 vaccine. The data were produced by immunoSEQ multiplex PCR, yet TCRdb's version contains in-frame clones alone and is incomplete. The profile shows tens of thousands of clones, roughly 87% of them singletons. Source: peripheral blood, taken on day 0 of AZD1222 vaccination. The receptor source for this set is an adult in good health. Each CDR3 is given with its conserved first and last residue. A D gene is named only where the DNA matches it firmly. Size values are once, few and many counts, or a class for expanded clones, and some rows have none.

>.|.|TRBJ2-7|TRBV4-3
TGCGCCAGCAGCCAAGATCGGGTCGCGACTAACTACGAGCAGTACTTC
CASSQDRVATNYEQYF
>.|.|TRBJ2-5|TRBV19
TGTGCCAGTAGTATCGAGGGAGAGACCCAGTACTTC
CASSIEGETQYF
>.|.|TRBJ1-2|TRBV4-1
TGCGCCAGCAGCCAAGATCTACTGCCTCCCTATGGCTACACCTTC
CASSQDLLPPYGYTF
>.|.|TRBJ2-5|TRBV4-2
TGTGCCAGCAGCCAAGGCGCGGAGACCCAGTACTTC
CASSQGAETQYF
>once|.|TRBJ2-1|TRBV7-6
TGTGCCAGCAGCTTAGGGGTAACGCTGATGAGTGAGCAGTTCTTC
CASSLGVTLMSEQFF
>.|.|TRBJ1-2|TRBV30
TGTGCCTGGAGTGTAGGGTTTGGCTACACCTTC
CAWSVGFGYTF
>.|.|TRBJ1-4|TRBV18
TGTGCCAGCTCACCACCGGAGGGAGTGTCCTACGAAAAACTGTTTTTT
CASSPPEGVSYEKLFF
>.|TRBD1|TRBJ1-2|TRBV7-3
TGTGCCAGCAGCCGGGGACAGGGGTATGGCTACACCTTC
CASSRGQGYGYTF
>.|.|TRBJ1-1|TRBV4-1
TGCGCCAGCAGCCAAGATGGGGGAAGAGGGATGAACACTGAAGCTTTCTTT
CASSQDGGRGMNTEAFF
>.|.|TRBJ2-3|TRBV7-9
TGTGCCAGCAGCTTAGGGGCAGGCTTATTCGGTACAGATACGCAGTATTTT
CASSLGAGLFGTDTQYF
>.|TRBD2|TRBJ2-1|TRBV5-1
TGCGCCAGCAGCTGGGCTAGCGGGGCCAACAATGAGCAGTTCTTC
CASSWASGANNEQFF
>.|.|TRBJ1-2|TRBV27
TGTGCCAGCAGTTTGCGACAAGGGGGTAAGGGCTACACCTTC
CASSLRQGGKGYTF
>few|.|TRBJ2-7|TRBV7-2
TGTGCCAGCAGCTTCGGTAGCGGCTGGCTCTCCTACGAGCAGTACTTC
CASSFGSGWLSYEQYF
>.|TRBD1|TRBJ2-1|TRBV5-1
TGCGCCAGCAGCTTGGCCAGACAGGGCCCCCATGAGCAGTTCTTC
CASSLARQGPHEQFF
>once|TRBD2|TRBJ2-3|TRBV5-1
TGCGCCAGCAGCTTGGGATTAGCGGGAGGCGCAGATACGCAGTATTTT
CASSLGLAGGADTQYF
>.|.|TRBJ1-5|TRBV5-5
TGTGCCAGCAGCTTGGACGGCGGGGGGTTTCAGCCCCAGCATTTT
CASSLDGGGFQPQHF
>.|TRBD1|TRBJ1-1|TRBV5-6
TGTGCCAGCAGTCTTATTAGGACAGGGGGCTATAATGAAGCTTTCTTT
CASSLIRTGGYNEAFF
>.|.|TRBJ1-1|TRBV9
TGTGCCAGCAGCCCCCGTCAGCTGAACACTGAAGCTTTCTTT
CASSPRQLNTEAFF
>once|.|TRBJ1-4|TRBV4-1
TGCGCCAGCAGCCAAGAAGACGAAAAACTGTTTTTT
CASSQEDEKLFF
>.|TRBD1|TRBJ2-1|TRBV2
TGTGCCAGCAGCGCGGGACAGGCCCACAATGAGCAGTTCTTC
CASSAGQAHNEQFF